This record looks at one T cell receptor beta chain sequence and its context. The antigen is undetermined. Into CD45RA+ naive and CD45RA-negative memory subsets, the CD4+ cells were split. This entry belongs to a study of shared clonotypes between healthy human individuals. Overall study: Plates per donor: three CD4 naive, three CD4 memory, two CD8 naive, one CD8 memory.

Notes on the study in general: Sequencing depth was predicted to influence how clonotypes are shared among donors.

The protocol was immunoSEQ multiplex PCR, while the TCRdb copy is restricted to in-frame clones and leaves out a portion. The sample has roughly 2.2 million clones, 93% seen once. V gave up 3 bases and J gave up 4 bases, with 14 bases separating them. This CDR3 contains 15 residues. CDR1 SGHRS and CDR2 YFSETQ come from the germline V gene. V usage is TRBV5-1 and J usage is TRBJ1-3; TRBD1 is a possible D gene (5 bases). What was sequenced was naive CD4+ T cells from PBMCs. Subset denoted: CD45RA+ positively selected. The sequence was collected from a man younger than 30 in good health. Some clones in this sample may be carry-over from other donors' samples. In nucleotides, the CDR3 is TGCGCCAGCAGCTCCGGGACCTCCACCGGAAACACCATATATTTT. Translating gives CASSSGTSTGNTIYF.